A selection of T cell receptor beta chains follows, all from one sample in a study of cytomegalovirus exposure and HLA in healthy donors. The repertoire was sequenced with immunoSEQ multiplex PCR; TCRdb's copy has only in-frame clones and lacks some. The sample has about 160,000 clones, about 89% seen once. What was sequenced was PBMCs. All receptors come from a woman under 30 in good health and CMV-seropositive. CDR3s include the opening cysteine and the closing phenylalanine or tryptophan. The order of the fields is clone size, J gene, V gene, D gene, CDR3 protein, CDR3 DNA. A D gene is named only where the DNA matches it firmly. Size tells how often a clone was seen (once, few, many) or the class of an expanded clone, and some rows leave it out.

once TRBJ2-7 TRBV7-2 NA CASSLDGLRTPPEQYF TGTGCCAGCAGCTTAGATGGGTTGCGGACTCCTCCCGAGCAGTACTTC
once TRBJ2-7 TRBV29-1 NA CSVDLSEAGEQYF TGCAGCGTTGATTTATCGGAGGCAGGTGAGCAGTACTTC
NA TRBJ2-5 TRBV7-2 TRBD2 CASSLFSGGASETQYF TGTGCCAGCAGCTTATTCAGCGGGGGGGCCTCAGAGACCCAGTACTTC
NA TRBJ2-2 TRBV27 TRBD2 CASSFAGLAGGGTGELFF TGTGCCAGCAGTTTCGCCGGACTAGCGGGAGGGGGCACCGGGGAGCTGTTTTTT
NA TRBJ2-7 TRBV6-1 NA CASSVLEGRYEQYF TGTGCCAGCAGTGTGCTGGAGGGCCGGTACGAGCAGTACTTC
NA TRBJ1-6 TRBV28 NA CASSFRGENSPLHF TGTGCCAGCAGTTTCCGGGGGGAGAATTCACCCCTCCACTTT
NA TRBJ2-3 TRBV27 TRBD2 CASSPNRLAGVQDTQYF TGTGCCAGCAGCCCGAACCGACTAGCGGGGGTTCAAGATACGCAGTATTTT
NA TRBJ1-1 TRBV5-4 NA CASSLMNTEAFF TGTGCCAGCAGTTTAATGAACACTGAAGCTTTCTTT
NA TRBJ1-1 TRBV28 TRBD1 CASSWTGLNTEAFF TGTGCCAGCAGTTGGACAGGACTGAACACTGAAGCTTTCTTT
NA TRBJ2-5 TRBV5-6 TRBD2 CASSLALAGVQTQYF TGTGCCAGCAGCTTGGCGCTAGCGGGGGTACAGACCCAGTACTTC